Listed here are 6 T cell receptor beta chains from one sample, sequenced in a study of T-cell memory formation after mild COVID-19. TCRdb processed the 5' RACE reads anew with MiXCR; each CDR3 protein has one entry. Of roughly 250,000 distinct CDR3 sequences listed, around 17% were seen once; the top ten hold roughly a fifth. The sequenced sample consisted of PBMCs or a T cell subset sorted from them (not recorded which). The source is a man between 18 and 35 years old who had mild COVID-19 (a few samples of this study predate the infection). Cell type and time point are not known.

This clonotype turned up a few times. The gene calls are TRBV4-3 and TRBJ2-1; D unresolved. The CDR3 sequence is 16 residues long. Per the germline V gene, CDR1 is LGHNA and CDR2 is YSLEER. The V end was cut by 0 bases, the J end by 8 bases, with 17 bases between. The CDR3 loop reads CASSQDRVPLAHEQFF. CDR3 DNA: TGCGCCAGCAGCCAAGATCGGGTTCCCTTGGCTCATGAGCAGTTCTTC.

The rearrangement uses TRBV6-5 and TRBJ1-2; D is unresolved. The CDR3 spans 13 residues. Looked up from germline, CDR1 is MNHEY and CDR2 is SVGAGI. Trimming removed 6 bases from V and 2 bases from J, with 10 bases in between. CDR3 nucleotides: TGTGCCAGCAGCGGCCCAACCAACTATGGCTACACCTTC. It encodes CASSGPTNYGYTF.

This clonotype was seen a few times. The V call is TRBV6-2 or TRBV6-3, the J call TRBJ2-5; 13 positions agree with TRBD2. The CDR3 sequence is 16 residues long. After removal of 5 bases from V and 1 base from J, the junction contained 4 bases not matched to a gene. From germline, CDR1 is MNHEY and CDR2 SVGEGT. CDR3 DNA sequence: TGTGCCAGCAGTGATTGGACTAGCGGGGGCCAAGAGACCCAGTACTTC. Translated: CASSDWTSGGQETQYF.

The rearrangement links TRBV6-1 to TRBJ1-2; possibly TRBD1 for D (5 bases). The CDR3 is made up of 13 amino acids. Looked up from germline, CDR1 is MNHNS and CDR2 is SASEGT. Between the trimmed V and J ends, which lost 1 base and 8 bases, there was a span of 11 bases. The CDR3 region is CASSEDSAGGYTF. The CDR3 bases are TGTGCCAGCAGTGAAGACAGCGCAGGGGGCTACACCTTC.

This clonotype was detected only once. The chain has TRBV27 and TRBJ2-7; possibly TRBD2 for D (6 bases). Between the trimmed V and J ends, which lost 2 bases and 2 bases, there was a span of 13 bases. Germline loops: CDR1 MNHEY, CDR2 SMNVEV (reference sequence). CDR3 length equals 15 residues. CDR3 bases: TGTGCCAGCAGTTTAGGTGGCGGGGCCGCCTACGAGCAGTACGTC. This encodes CASSLGGGAAYEQYV.

This clonotype was picked up a small number of times. The chain has TRBV7-2 and TRBJ1-1, with TRBD1 identical over 8 bases. CDR1 and CDR2 (germline): SGHTA, FQGNSA. This CDR3 is 14 amino acids long. Trimming at V came to 5 bases and at J to 3 bases, leaving 5 bases not matched to a gene. This CDR3 is CASSKDRGDTEAFF. The CDR3 DNA sequence: TGTGCCAGCAGCAAAGACAGGGGAGACACTGAAGCTTTCTTT.